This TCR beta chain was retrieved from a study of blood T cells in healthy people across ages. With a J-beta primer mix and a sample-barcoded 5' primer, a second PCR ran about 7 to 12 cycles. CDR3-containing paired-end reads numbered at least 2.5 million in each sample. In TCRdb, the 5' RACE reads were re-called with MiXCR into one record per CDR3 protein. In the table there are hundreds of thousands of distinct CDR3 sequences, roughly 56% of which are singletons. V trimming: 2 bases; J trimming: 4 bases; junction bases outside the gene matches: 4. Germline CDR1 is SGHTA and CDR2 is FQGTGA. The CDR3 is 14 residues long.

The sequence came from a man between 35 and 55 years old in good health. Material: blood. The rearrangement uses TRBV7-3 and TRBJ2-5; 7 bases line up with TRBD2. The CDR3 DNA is TGTGCCAGCAGCTTATCCCCTAGCGGAGAGACCCAGTACTTC. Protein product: CASSLSPSGETQYF.